These 19 T cell receptor beta chains were sequenced from one sample in a study of blood T cell repertoires in COVID-19. Profiling relied on immunoSEQ multiplex PCR, and the TCRdb table lists in-frame clones only, not all of them. This sample has about 370,000 clones, with approximately 90% found just once. The sample consisted of PBMCs or T cells enriched from blood (not recorded which). The source is a man between 18 and 35 years old who had recovered from COVID-19.

The V call is TRBV28, the J call TRBJ1-5, with D unresolved. Trimming pared 2 bases from V and 9 bases from J, leaving 11 bases between. CDR3 length equals 13 residues. Germline values: CDR1 MDHEN, CDR2 SYDVKM. This chain's CDR3 is CASSLGPFRPQHF. The CDR3 DNA is TGTGCCAGCAGTTTAGGGCCGTTCCGGCCCCAGCATTTT.

V and J are TRBV18 and TRBJ1-6; D ambiguous. This CDR3 comprises 16 residues. V lost 6 bases and J lost 5, with 17 bases in between. Germline V gives CDR1 KGHSH, CDR2 LQKENI. The CDR3 bases are TGTGCCAGCTCCTTTGCCGAGCGGGTAAATAATTCACCCCTCCACTTT. Translated: CASSFAERVNNSPLHF.

V usage is TRBV2 and J usage is TRBJ1-1; maybe TRBD1 (5 bases). The CDR3 has 12 residues. Germline V gene sequence: CDR1 SNHLY, CDR2 FYNNEI. CDR3 amino acids: CGSRVQNTEAFF. The CDR3 DNA is TGTGGTTCCAGGGTACAGAACACTGAAGCTTTCTTT. Together with reference TRBV2 and TRBJ1-1, the CDR3 gives the full variable domain: EPEVTQTPSHQVTQMGQEVILRCVPISNHLYFYWYRQILGQKVEFLVSFYNNEISEKSEIFDDQFSVERPDGSNFTLKIRSTKLEDSAMYFCGSRVQNTEAFFGQGTRLTVV.

This chain connects TRBV4-1 to TRBJ2-1; 11 bases are shared with TRBD2. Germline V gives CDR1 MGHRA, CDR2 YSYEKL. With 0 bases clipped from V and 2 bases from J, the junction kept 9 bases outside the gene matches. The CDR3 runs 19 residues. The CDR3 is CASSQEVLAGGAAYNEQFF. CDR3 in DNA: TGCGCCAGCAGCCAAGAGGTGCTAGCGGGAGGAGCCGCCTACAATGAGCAGTTCTTC.

DNA for the CDR3: TGTGCCAGCAGTGACGGTTCTGAGGAAGCTTTCTTT. This translates into CASSDGSEEAFF. The chain has TRBV6-4 and TRBJ1-1; D is unresolved. This CDR3 is 12 amino acids long. Germline values: CDR1 MRHNA, CDR2 SNTAGT. V gave up 2 bases and J gave up 8 bases, with 9 bases separating them.

This clone was observed many times. The V call is TRBV3-1 (or the pseudogene TRBV3-2), the J call TRBJ2-1, with 8 bases lining up with TRBD2. V gave up 4 bases and J gave up 3 bases; unmatched junction bases: 8. This CDR3 contains 16 residues. Germline lookup yields CDR1 LGHDT and CDR2 YNNKEL (reference sequence). The chain's CDR3 is CASSRMGLAGYNEQFF. The CDR3 coding sequence is TGTGCCAGCAGCCGTATGGGCCTAGCGGGCTACAATGAGCAGTTCTTC.

V usage is TRBV29-1 and J usage is TRBJ1-3, with D possibly matching TRBD1 (6 bases). V lost 4 bases to trimming and J lost 6 bases, with 16 bases between them. Germline values: CDR1 SQVTM, CDR2 ANQGSEA. This CDR3 comprises 14 residues. CDR3 protein: CSVATVQGLNTIYF. CDR3 in DNA: TGCAGCGTTGCCACGGTGCAGGGGTTAAACACCATATATTTT.

The V and J genes are TRBV27 and TRBJ2-2; D might be TRBD1 (6 bases). In germline, CDR1 is MNHEY, CDR2 SMNVEV (reference sequence). V lost 1 base and J lost 4, with 13 bases in between. CDR3 length equals 16 residues. The CDR3 spells CASSLYGQGITGELFF. In DNA, the CDR3 is TGTGCCAGCAGTTTATATGGGCAGGGGATCACCGGGGAGCTGTTTTTT.

The chain has TRBV27 and TRBJ2-5; D may be TRBD1 (6 bases). The CDR3 is made up of 13 amino acids. Per the germline V gene, CDR1 is MNHEY and CDR2 is SMNVEV (reference sequence). V was shortened by 8 bases and J by 8 bases, with 18 bases between the two germline ends. CDR3: CASGSDSGVTQYF. CDR3 in DNA: TGTGCCAGCGGGTCGGACAGTGGGGTCACCCAGTACTTC.

The CDR3 here is CASSLDLLRQYF. CDR3 in DNA: TGTGCCAGCAGCTTAGATTTACTTCGGCAGTATTTT. The rearrangement uses TRBV7-2 and TRBJ2-3; D unresolved. Germline CDR1 reads SGHTA; CDR2 reads FQGNSA. The CDR3 loop spans 12 amino acids. Between the trimmed V and J ends, which lost 1 base and 11 bases, there was a span of 10 bases.

This chain's CDR3 is CASRLSTDTQYF. Here the CDR3 DNA reads TGTGCCAGCAGGCTAAGCACAGATACGCAGTATTTT. V gene TRBV2 combines with J gene TRBJ2-3; D unclear. Trimming took 6 bases from V and 0 from J, leaving 4 bases between them. This CDR3 has 12 amino acids. Germline V lookup: CDR1 SNHLY, CDR2 FYNNEI.

This rearrangement joins TRBV11-2 to TRBJ1-2; D uncertain. Germline CDR1 is SGHAT and CDR2 is FQNNGV. The CDR3 consists of 14 residues. Trimming removed 8 bases from V and 6 bases from J, with 19 bases in between. Here the CDR3 DNA reads TGTGCCAGCGGATTCAACAGCAAAATAAATGGCTACACCTTC. Its protein product is CASGFNSKINGYTF.

V is TRBV5-1 and J is TRBJ2-1; TRBD2 aligns across 9 bases. The germline V gene encodes CDR1 SGHRS and CDR2 YFSETQ. This CDR3 is built from 15 residues. V lost 6 bases to trimming and J lost 9 bases; unmatched junction nucleotides: 13. CDR3 amino acids: CASNPSSSGSGEQFF. DNA for the CDR3: TGCGCCAGCAACCCTTCGAGTAGCGGGAGTGGTGAGCAGTTCTTC.

The chain has TRBV5-5 and TRBJ1-2, with TRBD1 matching over 8 bases. V was pared by 4 bases and J by 7 bases, with 6 bases of the junction left unmatched. The CDR3 contains 13 residues. Germline assignment: CDR1 SGHKS and CDR2 YYEKEE (reference sequence). CDR3 region: CASSASGGSGYTF. CDR3 nucleotide sequence: TGTGCCAGCAGCGCTTCAGGGGGCAGTGGCTACACCTTC. Full variable domain (remainder filled in from reference TRBV5-5 and TRBJ1-2): DAGVTQSPTHLIKTRGQQVTLRCSPISGHKSVSWYQQVLGQGPQFIFQYYEKEERGRGNFPDRFSARQFPNYSSELNVNALLLGDSALYLCASSASGGSGYTFGSGTRLTVV.

V usage is TRBV4-1 and J usage is TRBJ2-3; D remains unclear. The CDR3 covers 14 residues. V was trimmed by 8 bases and J by 0 bases, leaving 12 bases between them. From germline, CDR1 is MGHRA and CDR2 YSYEKL. CDR3 bases: TGCGCCAGCGCCGGAGCCTCTAGCACAGATACGCAGTATTTT. Translated, it gives CASAGASSTDTQYF.

The chain uses TRBV27 and TRBJ2-1, with TRBD2 identical over 11 bases. CDR3 size: 16 residues. CDR1 MNHEY and CDR2 SMNVEV come from the germline V gene (reference sequence). Trimming removed 5 bases from V and 3 bases from J; junction bases left unmatched: 6. The CDR3: CASSPGLAGLYNEQFF. In DNA, the CDR3 is TGTGCCAGCAGTCCAGGACTAGCGGGCCTCTACAATGAGCAGTTCTTC.

V and J are TRBV7-9 and TRBJ1-2; TRBD1 agrees at 9 bases. Germline assignment: CDR1 SEHNR and CDR2 FQNEAQ (reference sequence). With 5 bases clipped from V and 5 bases from J, the junction kept 18 bases outside the gene matches. This CDR3 has 18 amino acids. Here the CDR3 reads CASSPGAQWTGASYGYTF. The CDR3 DNA reads as TGTGCCAGCAGCCCGGGGGCCCAATGGACAGGGGCATCATATGGCTACACCTTC.

The chain combines TRBV7-9 with TRBJ1-3, with D tentatively TRBD1 (5 bases). This CDR3 is 18 amino acids long. The germline gives CDR1 SEHNR, CDR2 FQNEAQ (reference sequence). Trimming took 1 base from V and 0 from J, leaving 16 bases between them. CDR3 residues: CASSLVAGIEISGNTIYF. In DNA form, the CDR3 reads TGTGCCAGCAGCTTAGTCGCAGGGATCGAGATCTCTGGAAACACCATATATTTT. Combining the CDR3 with reference TRBV7-9 and TRBJ1-3 gives the whole variable domain DTGVSQNPRHKITKRGQNVTFRCDPISEHNRLYWYRQTLGQGPEFLTYFQNEAQLEKSRLLSDRFSAERPKGSFSTLEIQRTEQGDSAMYLCASSLVAGIEISGNTIYFGEGSWLTVV.

V gene TRBV15 combines with J gene TRBJ2-5; the match to TRBD2 covers 7 bases. V gave up 1 base and J gave up 4 bases; unmatched junction bases: 6. CDR3 size: 15 residues. Germline V gene lookup returns CDR1 LNHNV and CDR2 YYDKDF (reference sequence). CDR3 residues: CATSRASGWRETQYF. CDR3 DNA sequence: TGTGCCACCAGCAGAGCTAGCGGATGGAGAGAGACCCAGTACTTC.